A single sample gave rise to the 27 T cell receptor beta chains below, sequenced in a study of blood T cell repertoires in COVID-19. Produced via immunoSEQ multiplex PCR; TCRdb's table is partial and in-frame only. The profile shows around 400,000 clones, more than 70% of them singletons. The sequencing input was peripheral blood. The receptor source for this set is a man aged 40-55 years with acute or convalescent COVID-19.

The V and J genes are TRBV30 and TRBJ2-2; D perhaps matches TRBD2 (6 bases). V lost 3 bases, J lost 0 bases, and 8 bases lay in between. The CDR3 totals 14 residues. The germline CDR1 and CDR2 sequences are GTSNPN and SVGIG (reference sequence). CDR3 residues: CAWSGGANTGELFF. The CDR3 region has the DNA TGTGCCTGGAGCGGAGGGGCGAACACCGGGGAGCTGTTTTTT.

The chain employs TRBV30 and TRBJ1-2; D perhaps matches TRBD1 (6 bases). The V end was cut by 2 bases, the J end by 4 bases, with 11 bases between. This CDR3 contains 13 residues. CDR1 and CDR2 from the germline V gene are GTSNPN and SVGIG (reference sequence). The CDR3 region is CAWSKNRVYGYTF. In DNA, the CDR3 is TGTGCCTGGAGTAAGAACAGGGTCTATGGCTACACCTTC.

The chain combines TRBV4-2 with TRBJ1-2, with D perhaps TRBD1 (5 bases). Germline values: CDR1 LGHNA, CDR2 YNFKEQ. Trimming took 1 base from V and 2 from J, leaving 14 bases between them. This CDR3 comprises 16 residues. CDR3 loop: CASSQGEGLRNYGYTF. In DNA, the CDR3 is TGTGCCAGCAGCCAAGGGGAGGGACTGAGAAACTATGGCTACACCTTC.

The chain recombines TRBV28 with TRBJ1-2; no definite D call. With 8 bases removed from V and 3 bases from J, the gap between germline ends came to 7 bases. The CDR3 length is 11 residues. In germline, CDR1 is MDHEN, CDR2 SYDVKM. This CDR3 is CASATDYGYTF. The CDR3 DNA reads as TGTGCCAGCGCTACGGACTATGGCTACACCTTC.

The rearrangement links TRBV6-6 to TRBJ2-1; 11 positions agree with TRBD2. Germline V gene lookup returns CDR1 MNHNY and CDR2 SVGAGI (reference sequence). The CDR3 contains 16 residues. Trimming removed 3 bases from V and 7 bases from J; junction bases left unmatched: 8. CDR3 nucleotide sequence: TGTGCCAGCAGTTATAGCGGGGGGGCCCGTCGGAATGAGCAGTTCTTC. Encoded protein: CASSYSGGARRNEQFF.

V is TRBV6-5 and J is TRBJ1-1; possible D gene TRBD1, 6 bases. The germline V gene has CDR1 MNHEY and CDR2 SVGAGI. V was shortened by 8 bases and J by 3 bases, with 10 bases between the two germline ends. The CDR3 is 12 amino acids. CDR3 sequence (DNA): TGTGCCAGCGGAAGGGGGTACACTGAAGCTTTCTTT. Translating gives CASGRGYTEAFF.

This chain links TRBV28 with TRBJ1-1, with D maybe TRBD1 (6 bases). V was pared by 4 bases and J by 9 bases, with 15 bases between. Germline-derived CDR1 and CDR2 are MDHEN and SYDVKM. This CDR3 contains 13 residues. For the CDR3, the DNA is TGTGCCAGCAGTTCCCCCGCTGACAGGAAAGCTTTCTTT. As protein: CASSSPADRKAFF.

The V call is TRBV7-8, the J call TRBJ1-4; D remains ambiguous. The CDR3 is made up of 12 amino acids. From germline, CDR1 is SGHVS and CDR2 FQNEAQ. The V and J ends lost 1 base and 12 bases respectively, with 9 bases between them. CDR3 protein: CASSLERAELFF. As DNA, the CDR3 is TGTGCCAGCAGCTTAGAGAGGGCCGAACTGTTTTTT.

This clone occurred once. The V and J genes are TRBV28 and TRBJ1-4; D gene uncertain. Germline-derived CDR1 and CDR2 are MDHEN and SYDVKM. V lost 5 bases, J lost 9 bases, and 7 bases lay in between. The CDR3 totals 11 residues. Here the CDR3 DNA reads TGTGCCAGCAGTCCCCTAAAAAAACTGTTTTTT. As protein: CASSPLKKLFF.

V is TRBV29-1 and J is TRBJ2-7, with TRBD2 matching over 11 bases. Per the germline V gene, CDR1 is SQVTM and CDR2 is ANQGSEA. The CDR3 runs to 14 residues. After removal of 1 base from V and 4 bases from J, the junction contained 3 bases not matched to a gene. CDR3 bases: TGCAGCGTTGAAGGTGGGACTAGCGGATACGAGCAGTACTTC. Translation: CSVEGGTSGYEQYF.

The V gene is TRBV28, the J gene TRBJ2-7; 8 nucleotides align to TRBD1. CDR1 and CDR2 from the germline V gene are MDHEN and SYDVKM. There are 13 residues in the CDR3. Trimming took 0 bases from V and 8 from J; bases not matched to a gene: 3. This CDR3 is CASSLWGDRQQYF. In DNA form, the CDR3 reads TGTGCCAGCAGTTTATGGGGGGACAGGCAGCAGTACTTC. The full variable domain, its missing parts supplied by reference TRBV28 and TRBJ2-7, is DVKVTQSSRYLVKRTGEKVFLECVQDMDHENMFWYRQDPGLGLRLIYFSYDVKMKEKGDIPEGYSVSREKKERFSLILESASTNQTSMYLCASSLWGDRQQYFGPGTRLTVT.

CDR3 bases: TGTGCCTGGAGTGGAGGGACAAAGGGCGATGGCTACACCTTC. It specifies CAWSGGTKGDGYTF. The chain has TRBV30 and TRBJ1-2; D possibly corresponds to TRBD1 (6 bases). CDR1 GTSNPN and CDR2 SVGIG come from the germline V gene (reference sequence). Trimming pared 1 base from V and 6 bases from J, leaving 15 bases between. This CDR3 is built from 14 residues.

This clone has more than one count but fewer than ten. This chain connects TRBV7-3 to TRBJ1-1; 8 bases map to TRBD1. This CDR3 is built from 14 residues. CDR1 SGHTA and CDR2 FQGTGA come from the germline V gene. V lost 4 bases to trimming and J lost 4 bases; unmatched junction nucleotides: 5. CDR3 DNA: TGTGCCAGCAGCTCACAGGGGGTTAGCACTGAAGCTTTCTTT. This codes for CASSSQGVSTEAFF.

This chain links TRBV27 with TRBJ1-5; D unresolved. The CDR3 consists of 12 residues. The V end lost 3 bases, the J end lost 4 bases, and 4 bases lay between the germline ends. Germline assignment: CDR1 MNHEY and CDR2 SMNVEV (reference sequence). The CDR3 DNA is TGTGCCAGCAGTTTTATAAATCAGCCCCAGCATTTT. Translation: CASSFINQPQHF.

The DNA of the CDR3 is TGTGCCAGCAGGCTAGGCGGGAGGTACCTCCATGAGCAGTTCTTC. This codes for CASRLGGRYLHEQFF. V and J are TRBV27 and TRBJ2-1, with 8 bases matching TRBD2. Germline assignment: CDR1 MNHEY and CDR2 SMNVEV (reference sequence). The CDR3 runs to 15 residues. Trimming removed 6 bases from V and 8 bases from J; junction bases left unmatched: 12.

The chain's CDR3 is CASSQDASRVLQQYF. The CDR3 bases are TGTGCCAGCAGCCAAGACGCGAGTCGGGTTCTGCAGCAGTACTTC. The chain links TRBV3-1 (or the pseudogene TRBV3-2) to TRBJ2-7; no firm D call. Germline V lookup: CDR1 LGHDT, CDR2 YNNKEL (reference sequence). This CDR3 comprises 15 residues. Trimming took 0 bases from V and 8 from J, leaving 17 bases between them.

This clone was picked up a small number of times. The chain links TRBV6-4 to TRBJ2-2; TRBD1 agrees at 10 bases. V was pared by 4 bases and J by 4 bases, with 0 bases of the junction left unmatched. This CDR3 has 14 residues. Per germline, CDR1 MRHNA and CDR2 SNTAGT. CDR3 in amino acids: CASSGTGGTGELFF. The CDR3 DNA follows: TGTGCCAGCAGTGGGACAGGGGGCACCGGGGAGCTGTTTTTT.

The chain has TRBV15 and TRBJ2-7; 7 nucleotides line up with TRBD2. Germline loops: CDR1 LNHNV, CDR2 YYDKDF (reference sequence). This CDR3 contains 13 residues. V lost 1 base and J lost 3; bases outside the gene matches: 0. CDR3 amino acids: CATSRGDYYEQYF. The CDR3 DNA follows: TGTGCCACCAGCAGAGGGGACTACTACGAGCAGTACTTC.

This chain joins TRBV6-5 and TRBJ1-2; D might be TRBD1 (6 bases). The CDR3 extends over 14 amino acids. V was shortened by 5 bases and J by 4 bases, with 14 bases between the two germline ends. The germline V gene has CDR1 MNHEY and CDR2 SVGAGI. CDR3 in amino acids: CASSRTDRLYGYTF. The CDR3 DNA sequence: TGTGCCAGCAGTCGGACGGACAGACTCTATGGCTACACCTTC.

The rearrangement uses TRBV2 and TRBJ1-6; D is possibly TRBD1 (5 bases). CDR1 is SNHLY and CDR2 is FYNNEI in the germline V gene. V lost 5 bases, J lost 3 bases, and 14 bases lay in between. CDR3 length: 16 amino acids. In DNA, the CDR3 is TGTGCCAGCAGTTCAGGGCAAGAGGTCTATAATTCACCCCTCCACTTT. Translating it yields CASSSGQEVYNSPLHF.

CDR3 protein: CASSILISQRAEEKLFF. The CDR3 DNA reads as TGTGCCAGTAGTATTCTTATATCACAGAGGGCGGAGGAAAAACTGTTTTTT. The chain recombines TRBV19 with TRBJ1-4, with D uncertain. In germline, CDR1 is LNHDA, CDR2 SQIVND (reference sequence). The CDR3 is made up of 17 amino acids. The V and J ends lost 3 bases and 8 bases respectively, with 22 bases between them.

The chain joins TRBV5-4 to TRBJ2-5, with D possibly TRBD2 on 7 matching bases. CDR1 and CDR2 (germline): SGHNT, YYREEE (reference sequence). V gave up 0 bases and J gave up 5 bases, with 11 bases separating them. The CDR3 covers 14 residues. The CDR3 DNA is TGTGCCAGCAGCTTGGATGGGGGGGCCGAGACCCAGTACTTC. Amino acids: CASSLDGGAETQYF.

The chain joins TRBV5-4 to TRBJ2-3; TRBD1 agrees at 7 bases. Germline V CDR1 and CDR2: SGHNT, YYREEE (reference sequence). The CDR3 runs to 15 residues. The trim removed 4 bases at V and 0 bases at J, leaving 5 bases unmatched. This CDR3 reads CASSLQGSSTDTQYF. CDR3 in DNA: TGTGCCAGCAGCCTACAGGGGTCGAGCACAGATACGCAGTATTTT.

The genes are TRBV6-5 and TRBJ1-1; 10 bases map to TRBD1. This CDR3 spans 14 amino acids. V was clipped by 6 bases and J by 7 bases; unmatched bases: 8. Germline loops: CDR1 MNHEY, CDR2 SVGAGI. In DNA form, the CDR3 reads TGTGCCAGCAGACCACCCCGGACAGGGGGTGAAGCTTTCTTT. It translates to CASRPPRTGGEAFF.

CDR3 nucleotides: TGTGCCAGCAGCCAAACAGGGTCCTCCTACGAGCAGTACTTC. This sequence encodes CASSQTGSSYEQYF. This chain uses TRBV7-8 with TRBJ2-7; a weak D match, TRBD1 (6 bases). This CDR3 comprises 14 residues. Germline V CDR1 and CDR2: SGHVS, FQNEAQ. V was clipped by 5 bases and J by 0 bases, with 11 bases between them. Variable domain in full (rest from reference TRBV7-8 and TRBJ2-7): GAGVSQSPRYKVAKRGQDVALRCDPISGHVSLFWYQQALGQGPEFLTYFQNEAQLDKSGLPSDRFFAERPEGSVSTLKIQRTQQEDSAVYLCASSQTGSSYEQYFGPGTRLTVT.

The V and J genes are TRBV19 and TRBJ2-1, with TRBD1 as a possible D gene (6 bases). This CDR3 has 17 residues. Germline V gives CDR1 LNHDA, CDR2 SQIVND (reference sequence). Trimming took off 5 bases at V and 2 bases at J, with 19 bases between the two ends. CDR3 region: CASSGVLDRNTYNEQFF. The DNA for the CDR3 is TGTGCCAGTAGTGGGGTCCTAGACAGGAATACCTACAATGAGCAGTTCTTC.

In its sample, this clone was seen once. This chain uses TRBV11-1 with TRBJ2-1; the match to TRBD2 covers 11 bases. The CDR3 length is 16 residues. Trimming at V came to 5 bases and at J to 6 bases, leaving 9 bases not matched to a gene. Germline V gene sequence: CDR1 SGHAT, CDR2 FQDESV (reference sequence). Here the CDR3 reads CASSPQSGTSGNEQFF. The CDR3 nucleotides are TGTGCCAGCAGCCCCCAATCCGGGACTAGCGGCAATGAGCAGTTCTTC.